This T cell receptor (beta chain) was sequenced during a study of identical twins. This clonotype was counted many times. Antigen: not known. The cDNA had a unique molecular identifier and a template-switch universal primer site. TCRdb reprocessed the 5' RACE reads via MiXCR and lists one record per CDR3 protein. The table includes around 960,000 distinct CDR3 sequences, about 12% detected once. The CDR3 is 14 amino acids. The germline V and J ends were trimmed by 4 bases and 8 bases, with 15 bases remaining between them. Germline assignment: CDR1 SGHRS and CDR2 YFSETQ. The study, taken as a whole, reports: Excess low generation probability was seen in twin-shared out-of-frame alpha sequences.

The donors were all healthy and Caucasian. In addition, the sample was reused for a study of yellow fever vaccine responses in identical twins.

The sequenced material came from PBMCs. This TCR came from a woman aged 18-30 years in good health. The gene calls are TRBV5-1 and TRBJ1-4; no firm D call. This chain's CDR3 is CASSPRSNGEKLFF. CDR3 nucleotide sequence: TGCGCCAGCAGCCCAAGATCTAATGGGGAAAAACTGTTTTTT.